Below are 26 T cell receptor beta chains sequenced from a single sample in a study of blood T cells in healthy people across ages. The second PCR ran about 7 to 12 cycles with a sample-barcoded 5' primer and J-beta primers. TCRdb reprocessed the 5' RACE reads via MiXCR and lists one record per CDR3 protein. The data contain approximately 730,000 distinct CDR3 sequences, around 46% of them seen just once; the ten biggest clones take up 20% to 25%. The sample comprised blood. These receptors were collected from a woman aged 55-69 years in good health.

The chain employs TRBV28 and TRBJ2-1; no reliable D call. The assigned J gene may be wrong: the sequence end matches TRBJ2-7 better. The germline CDR1 and CDR2 sequences are MDHEN and SYDVKM. This CDR3 region has 15 residues. CDR3 sequence: CASSQADLSYNEQYF. The CDR3 DNA sequence: TGTGCCAGCTCTCAGGCCGATCTCTCCTACAATGAGCAGTACTTC.

This clonotype has ten or more counts. V gene TRBV4-1 combines with J gene TRBJ1-5, with D possibly TRBD1 on 5 matching bases. Between the trimmed V and J ends, which lost 0 bases and 0 bases, there was a span of 6 bases. Germline CDR1 and CDR2: MGHRA and YSYEKL. CDR3 length: 15 residues. The CDR3 here is CASSQDQGSNQPQHF. DNA of the CDR3: TGCGCCAGCAGCCAAGACCAGGGTAGCAATCAGCCCCAGCATTTT.

The chain has TRBV27 and TRBJ2-3; TRBD1 or TRBD2 may be the D gene (6 bases each). The V end was cut by 3 bases, the J end by 5 bases, with 21 bases between. The CDR3 extends over 17 amino acids. The germline gives CDR1 MNHEY, CDR2 SMNVEV (reference sequence). CDR3 region: CASSFYTGSVGGDTQYF. Here the CDR3 DNA reads TGTGCCAGCAGTTTCTACACAGGGTCGGTGGGGGGAGATACGCAGTATTTT.

Only a few counts were recorded for this clonotype. The V gene is TRBV7-6, the J gene TRBJ1-4, with a possible D match to TRBD1 (5 bases). The CDR3 contains 16 residues. The ends were cut back, 2 bases at V and 0 bases at J, with 10 bases in the middle. Germline V gene lookup returns CDR1 SGHVS and CDR2 FNYEAQ. The CDR3 sequence is CASSLRGDSTNEKLFF. CDR3 DNA sequence: TGTGCCAGCAGCTTAAGGGGTGACTCAACTAATGAAAAACTGTTTTTT.

This clonotype turned up a few times. The chain has TRBV27 and TRBJ2-1; D might be TRBD2 (6 bases). Trimming took off 7 bases at V and 3 bases at J, with 10 bases between the two ends. The CDR3 spans 13 residues. Germline V gives CDR1 MNHEY, CDR2 SMNVEV (reference sequence). The chain's CDR3 is CASTRGNYNEQFF. In DNA, the CDR3 is TGTGCCAGCACACGGGGGAACTACAATGAGCAGTTCTTC.

The chain uses TRBV6-5 and TRBJ1-1, with TRBD1 as a possible D gene (6 bases). The V gene lost 0 bases and the J gene lost 3 bases, with 11 bases spanning the gap. CDR1 and CDR2 (germline): MNHEY, SVGAGI. This CDR3 is 15 amino acids long. The CDR3, as DNA: TGTGCCAGCAGTTACTCTCCAGGGGCGGACACTGAAGCTTTCTTT. This translates into CASSYSPGADTEAFF.

The gene calls are TRBV20-1 and TRBJ2-7; D is uncertain. CDR3 length: 10 residues. Trimming removed 5 bases from V and 6 bases from J, with 8 bases in between. Germline V gene data show CDR1 as DFQATT and CDR2 as SNEGSKA (reference sequence). CDR3 sequence (DNA): TGCAGTGCTGTTCGAAGCGAGCAGTACTTC. Encoded protein: CSAVRSEQYF.

This clonotype has ten or more counts. This chain connects TRBV7-2 to TRBJ1-5; D is unclear. Germline CDR1 SGHTA, CDR2 FQGNSA. Trimming removed 2 bases at V and 5 bases at J, with 4 bases between. The CDR3 sequence is 12 residues long. CDR3 DNA sequence: TGTGCCAGCAGCTTACAAGATCAGCCCCAGCATTTT. Its protein product is CASSLQDQPQHF.

The V gene is TRBV20-1, the J gene TRBJ2-3; D is ambiguous. The V end was cut by 2 bases, the J end by 2 bases, with 8 bases between. CDR3 length: 13 residues. CDR1 is DFQATT, CDR2 SNEGSKA, per germline (reference sequence). The CDR3 sequence: CSARQENTDTQYF. Written as DNA, the CDR3 is TGCAGTGCTAGACAGGAGAACACAGATACGCAGTATTTT.

The chain combines TRBV5-1 with TRBJ2-7, with 7 bases fitting TRBD1. CDR1 SGHRS and CDR2 YFSETQ come from the germline V gene. The V and J ends lost 3 bases and 5 bases, in that order; junction bases with no gene match: 14. The CDR3 spans 16 residues. The CDR3 nucleotides read TGCGCCAGCAGCTCGCTCTCTCTTAAGGGGGCCCACGAGCAGTACTTC. It yields the protein CASSSLSLKGAHEQYF.

The chain uses TRBV25-1 and TRBJ2-7, with 7 bases fitting TRBD1. Germline V CDR1 and CDR2: MGHDK, SYGVNS. The J segment lost 3 bases and the V segment lost 4 bases, leaving 12 bases of the junction unmatched. This CDR3 is built from 16 residues. CDR3 sequence: CASSGTGAGSSYEQYF. CDR3 sequence (DNA): TGTGCCAGCAGTGGGACAGGCGCGGGCAGCAGCTACGAGCAGTACTTC.

The chain has TRBV3-1 and TRBJ1-1, with 9 bases aligning to TRBD1. The CDR3 totals 16 residues. Germline CDR1 is LGHDT and CDR2 is YNNKEL (reference sequence). J lost 1 base, V lost 6 bases, and 9 bases had no gene match. The CDR3 loop reads CASSLQGALPNTEAFF. Written as DNA, the CDR3 is TGTGCCAGCAGTCTACAGGGGGCCCTTCCGAACACTGAAGCTTTCTTT.

Remarks on this clonotype: Given a much more abundant clone one base away, this may be a read error. V and J are TRBV27 and TRBJ2-1; D uncertain. The CDR3 consists of 16 residues. Trimming took off 0 bases at V and 9 bases at J, with 18 bases between the two ends. CDR1 and CDR2 (germline): MNHEY, SMNVEV (reference sequence). The CDR3 DNA follows: TGTGCCAGCAGTTTATCGATGCTAGTAATTGCCAGTGAGCAGTTCTTC. Its translation: CASSLSMLVIASEQFF.

The rearrangement joins TRBV5-6 to TRBJ2-4; 7 nucleotides align to TRBD1. The DNA end is a closer match to TRBJ2-5, so the J assignment may be wrong. The CDR3 consists of 16 residues. Germline CDR1 and CDR2: SGHDT and YYEEEE. This chain's CDR3 is CASSLRQQGRQETQYF. The CDR3 DNA reads as TGTGCCAGCAGCTTAAGACAACAGGGGCGACAAGAGACCCAGTACTTC.

The gene calls are TRBV10-3 and TRBJ1-6; 7 positions match TRBD1. The CDR3 is 14 amino acids. The germline CDR1 and CDR2 sequences are ENHRY and SYGVKD. J lost 7 bases, V lost 10 bases, and 10 bases had no gene match. CDR3 loop: CATNPQGLNSPLHF. CDR3 bases: TGTGCCACCAATCCACAGGGGCTAAATTCACCCCTCCACTTT.

The chain joins TRBV7-3 to TRBJ2-5, with D uncertain. The germline gives CDR1 SGHTA, CDR2 FQGTGA. The CDR3 length is 15 residues. Trimming took off 3 bases at V and 11 bases at J, with 22 bases between the two ends. CDR3 DNA sequence: TGTGCCAGCAGCTTTGGAGCCGAGCGACTCAATGAGCAGTACTTC. The encoded protein is CASSFGAERLNEQYF. Full variable domain (missing parts from reference TRBV7-3 and TRBJ2-5): GAGVSQTPSNKVTEKGKYVELRCDPISGHTALYWYRQSLGQGPEFLIYFQGTGAADDSGLPNDRFFAVRPEGSVSTLKIQRTERGDSAVYLCASSFGAERLNEQYFGPGTRLLVL.

In DNA form, the CDR3 reads TGTGCCAGCAGTCAGAGCGGGAGGATCTACGAGCAGTACTTC. Protein sequence: CASSQSGRIYEQYF. The chain has TRBV2 and TRBJ2-1; 9 nucleotides line up with TRBD2. The end of the DNA aligns better with TRBJ2-7, so the J call may be wrong. This CDR3 has 14 residues. The V gene's germline CDR1 is SNHLY and CDR2 FYNNEI.

This clonotype showed up just once. The gene calls are TRBV10-3 and TRBJ2-1; D perhaps matches TRBD2 (6 bases). Per germline, CDR1 ENHRY and CDR2 SYGVKD. Trimming cost V 5 bases and J 9 bases, with 14 bases left between them. This CDR3 has 13 amino acids. CDR3 sequence reads: CAISQEGSSEQFF. CDR3 nucleotides: TGTGCCATCAGTCAGGAGGGGTCAAGTGAGCAGTTCTTC.

The rearrangement joins TRBV12-3 or TRBV12-4 to TRBJ1-1; D unclear. The CDR3 has 14 amino acids. V lost 5 bases and J lost 1, with 11 bases in between. The CDR3 is CASSKPGPNTEAFF. Written as DNA, the CDR3 is TGTGCCAGCAGTAAACCGGGCCCGAACACTGAAGCTTTCTTT.

The V call is TRBV19, the J call TRBJ2-1; TRBD1 or TRBD2 may be the D gene (5 bases each). This CDR3 comprises 15 residues. V lost 4 bases, J lost 4 bases, and 14 bases lay in between. Germline V gene sequence: CDR1 LNHDA, CDR2 SQIVND (reference sequence). The CDR3 spells CASSTSGSAYNEQFF. CDR3 sequence (DNA): TGTGCCAGTAGTACTTCAGGGAGTGCTTACAATGAGCAGTTCTTC.

The chain links TRBV9 to TRBJ1-1, with TRBD1 identical over 7 bases. Per the germline V gene, CDR1 is SGDLS and CDR2 is YYNGEE. The CDR3 has 15 residues. V was clipped by 3 bases and J by 4 bases; unmatched bases: 9. CDR3 in amino acids: CASSARTGFVTEAFF. The CDR3 bases are TGTGCCAGCAGCGCCCGGACAGGTTTCGTCACTGAAGCTTTCTTT. Supplemented by reference TRBV9 and TRBJ1-1, the full variable domain reads DSGVTQTPKHLITATGQRVTLRCSPRSGDLSVYWYQQSLDQGLQFLIQYYNGEERAKGNILERFSAQQFPDLHSELNLSSLELGDSALYFCASSARTGFVTEAFFGQGTRLTVV.

This clonotype was detected ten times or more. The J gene is TRBJ2-7, the V gene TRBV12-3 or TRBV12-4; no reliable D call. The V gene lost 3 bases and the J gene lost 0 bases, with 12 bases spanning the gap. This CDR3 region has 15 residues. The CDR3 is CASSFILEASYEQYF. DNA for the CDR3: TGTGCCAGCAGTTTTATCCTTGAGGCCTCCTACGAGCAGTACTTC.

The V and J genes are TRBV28 and TRBJ2-1; D gene uncertain. The CDR3 is made up of 12 amino acids. CDR1 is MDHEN and CDR2 is SYDVKM in the germline V gene. Deletions cut 3 bases from V and 2 bases from J, with 2 bases between. In DNA form, the CDR3 reads TGTGCCAGCAGTTTCCCCTACAATGAGCAGTTCTTC. Protein: CASSFPYNEQFF.

This clonotype was seen a few times. The CDR3 nucleotides are TGCAGCGCCGGGACTAGCGGGTACAATGAGCAGTTCTTC. Amino acids: CSAGTSGYNEQFF. This rearrangement joins TRBV29-1 to TRBJ2-1; 12 bases match TRBD2. V lost 7 bases to trimming and J lost 4 bases; unmatched junction nucleotides: 2. There are 13 residues in the CDR3. The germline gives CDR1 SQVTM, CDR2 ANQGSEA.

V gene TRBV10-3 combines with J gene TRBJ2-3, with D perhaps TRBD2 (6 bases). V shed 6 bases and J shed 1 base, with 17 bases lying between them. CDR3 length: 16 amino acids. Per germline, CDR1 ENHRY and CDR2 SYGVKD. The CDR3 spells CAISPGVSGGTDTQYF. DNA for the CDR3: TGTGCCATCAGCCCTGGGGTCTCGGGAGGCACAGATACGCAGTATTTT.

This clonotype was seen only a few times. The chain combines TRBV5-1 with TRBJ1-6; possibly TRBD1 for D (5 bases). The CDR3 has 16 amino acids. Trimming left V 0 bases short and J 10 bases short, with 17 bases between. In germline, CDR1 is SGHRS, CDR2 YFSETQ. CDR3 bases: TGCGCCAGCAGCTTGGAGGTGGCAGGGCGAGGATCACCCCTCCACTTT. This encodes CASSLEVAGRGSPLHF.